Each of the 7 T cell receptor beta chains below was sequenced from the same sample in a study of cytomegalovirus exposure and HLA in healthy donors. Primers for the PCR totalled 60 Vbeta and 13 Jbeta. Profiling relied on immunoSEQ multiplex PCR, and the TCRdb table lists in-frame clones only, not all of them. This sample has about 230,000 clones, with 77% found just once. Sequencing was performed on PBMCs. These receptors were collected from a woman aged 60-75 years in good health and CMV-seropositive.

The chain combines TRBV7-9 with TRBJ2-7; 8 bases map to TRBD1. Germline CDR1 and CDR2: SEHNR and FQNEAQ (reference sequence). This CDR3 is built from 15 residues. V shed 6 bases, J shed 3 bases, and the junction held 10 bases outside the gene matches. The CDR3 is CASSGGGTGYYEQYF. The CDR3 DNA sequence: TGTGCCAGCAGTGGAGGGGGGACAGGTTACTACGAGCAGTACTTC.

This chain links TRBV29-1 with TRBJ1-1; 8 nucleotides match TRBD1. CDR1 and CDR2 from the germline V gene are SQVTM and ANQGSEA. The ends lost 3 bases at V and 10 bases at J; junction bases unmatched: 4. There are 11 residues in the CDR3. The CDR3 region has the DNA TGCAGCGTTGATGAGGACAGGGCAGCTTTCTTT. As protein: CSVDEDRAAFF.

This clone was detected only a few times. V gene TRBV6-5 combines with J gene TRBJ1-1, with D unresolved. The V end lost 7 bases, the J end lost 4 bases, and 13 bases lay between the germline ends. The germline V gene has CDR1 MNHEY and CDR2 SVGAGI. The CDR3 is 13 amino acids. CDR3 residues: CASTKRESTEAFF. For the CDR3, the DNA is TGTGCCAGCACCAAAAGGGAGAGCACTGAAGCTTTCTTT.

In this sample, this clone turned up a few times. The chain combines TRBV18 with TRBJ1-2; possibly TRBD1 for D (5 bases). V was shortened by 3 bases and J by 8 bases, with 13 bases between the two germline ends. CDR1 is KGHSH and CDR2 is LQKENI in the germline V gene. CDR3 length: 13 residues. The CDR3 nucleotides read TGTGCCAGCTCACCCGGGGGAGGGAGCGGCTACACCTTC. It yields the protein CASSPGGGSGYTF. The full variable domain, rest sourced from reference TRBV18 and TRBJ1-2, is NAGVMQNPRHLVRRRGQEARLRCSPMKGHSHVYWYRQLPEEGLKFMVYLQKENIIDESGMPKERFSAEFPKEGPSILRIQQVVRGDSAAYFCASSPGGGSGYTFGSGTRLTVV.

This clone was seen once. The CDR3 loop reads CASSIRETYEQYF. DNA of the CDR3: TGTGCCAGTAGTATTCGAGAAACCTACGAGCAGTACTTC. The chain employs TRBV19 and TRBJ2-7; D is undetermined. Germline-derived CDR1 and CDR2 are LNHDA and SQIVND (reference sequence). V was cut by 3 bases and J by 2 bases, with 8 bases left in between. This CDR3 has 13 amino acids. The entire variable domain, with the rest obtained from reference TRBV19 and TRBJ2-7, is as follows: DGGITQSPKYLFRKEGQNVTLSCEQNLNHDAMYWYRQDPGQGLRLIYYSQIVNDFQKGDIAEGYSVSREKKESFPLTVTSAQKNPTAFYLCASSIRETYEQYFGPGTRLTVT.

This clone was counted a single time. The CDR3 protein is CASSLQQGIYNEQFF. The DNA for the CDR3 is TGCGCCAGCAGCTTGCAACAGGGCATCTACAATGAGCAGTTCTTC. The rearrangement joins TRBV5-1 to TRBJ2-1; tentatively, D is TRBD1 (6 bases). Germline lookup yields CDR1 SGHRS and CDR2 YFSETQ. Trimming left V 1 base short and J 3 bases short, with 11 bases between. CDR3 size: 15 residues.

This sequence joins TRBV7-8 and TRBJ2-2; D ambiguous. V dropped 6 bases and J dropped 3 bases, with 5 bases sitting between them. Germline CDR1 reads SGHVS; CDR2 reads FQNEAQ. CDR3 length: 12 amino acids. CDR3 sequence: CASRTYTGELFF. The CDR3 bases are TGTGCCAGCAGGACTTACACCGGGGAGCTGTTTTTT. The full variable domain, rest sourced from reference TRBV7-8 and TRBJ2-2, is GAGVSQSPRYKVAKRGQDVALRCDPISGHVSLFWYQQALGQGPEFLTYFQNEAQLDKSGLPSDRFFAERPEGSVSTLKIQRTQQEDSAVYLCASRTYTGELFFGEGSRLTVL.